This is a list of T cell receptor beta chains from one sample in a study of Graves' ophthalmopathy and Graves' hyperthyroidism. Each CDR3 protein gets one entry after TCRdb re-called the multiplex PCR reads with MiXCR. The top ten hold roughly 3% of the sample, which has just over 400,000 distinct CDR3 sequences, 20% to 25% seen once. Sequenced sample: peripheral blood. These TCRs come from a woman in her late teens or twenties with stable Graves' hyperthyroidism. Both conserved end residues are part of each CDR3. Fields, in order: clone size, V gene, J gene, D gene, CDR3 DNA, CDR3 protein. D genes are given only for firm matches. The size of a clone is reported for some rows only, either as once, few or many, or as a class for expanded clones.

>.|TRBV27|TRBJ1-1|TRBD1
TGTGCCAGCAGTTTTCTGGACAGGGGGCATACTGAAGCTTTCTTT
CASSFLDRGHTEAFF
>many|TRBV6-5|TRBJ2-5|.
TGTGCCAGCCGGATGAGCCACCAAGAGACCCAGTACTTC
CASRMSHQETQYF
>.|TRBV12-3/TRBV12-4|TRBJ2-7|TRBD2
TGTGCCAGCAGCCCTATAGCGGGGAGCTACGAGCAGTACTTC
CASSPIAGSYEQYF
>many|TRBV6-1|TRBJ1-3|.
TGTGCCAGCACCTTAGGACAGCAGTCCTCTGGAAACACCATATATTTT
CASTLGQQSSGNTIYF
>.|TRBV27|TRBJ2-7|TRBD2
TGTGCCAGCAGCCCACTCCCTCTAGCGGCCTACGAGCAGTACTTC
CASSPLPLAAYEQYF
>many|TRBV19|TRBJ1-1|.
TGTGCCAGTAGTCGAGCCCAACAGGAGGGGATTAAAGCTTTCTTT
CASSRAQQEGIKAFF
>many|TRBV11-2|TRBJ2-2|.
TGTGCCAGCAGCACCCAACTCGGGACGGTCGACACCGGGGAGCTGTTTTTT
CASSTQLGTVDTGELFF
>.|TRBV7-2|TRBJ2-5|.
TGTGCCAGCAGCCGCAATACAGGCCAAGAGACCCAGTACTTC
CASSRNTGQETQYF
>.|TRBV28|TRBJ1-2|.
TGTGCCAGCACGTCGGGGGGGGCCTCTGGCTATGGCTACACCTTC
CASTSGGASGYGYTF
>many|TRBV20-1|TRBJ1-2|.
TGCAGTGCTCCGGACCCAGGGCTTGGCTACACCTTC
CSAPDPGLGYTF
>many|TRBV7-6|TRBJ2-7|TRBD2
TGTGCCAGCACGACTAGCGGGAGTTCCGACGAGCAGTACTTC
CASTTSGSSDEQYF
>many|TRBV28|TRBJ1-1|.
TGTGCCAGCAGTTTGTTTAACAGAATGAACACTGAAGCTTTCTTT
CASSLFNRMNTEAFF
>many|TRBV28|TRBJ1-5|.
TGTGCCAGCAGTTTAGGGGGGCGTTGGAATCAGCCCCAGCATTTT
CASSLGGRWNQPQHF
>few|TRBV19|TRBJ1-2|TRBD1
TGTGCCAGTAGTATCGCACGGGAGGGGGCTTTCGGCTATGGCTACACCTTC
CASSIAREGAFGYGYTF
>few|TRBV5-1|TRBJ2-2|TRBD2
TGCGCCAGCAGCCCTGTAGCGGGAGTCTGGGAGCTGTTTTTT
CASSPVAGVWELFF
>few|TRBV6-1|TRBJ1-1|.
TGTGCCAGCAGAGGAACCAAGCTTGCTTTCTTT
CASRGTKLAFF
>many|TRBV11-1|TRBJ2-6|TRBD1
TGTGCCAGCAGAGGGACAGGACGTCGATTCCACTCTGGGGCCAACGTCCTGACTTTC
CASRGTGRRFHSGANVLTF
>many|TRBV7-2|TRBJ2-7|TRBD1
TGTGCCAGCAGCAATCCCGGGACAGGGGCCTACGAGCAGTACTTC
CASSNPGTGAYEQYF
>.|TRBV29-1|TRBJ2-7|.
TGCAGCGTAGCGGCGGGCCTACTACCAATCTCCTACGAGCAGTACTTC
CSVAAGLLPISYEQYF
>.|TRBV18|TRBJ1-1|.
TGTGCCAGCTCACCAGAGGGGTGGGTCACTGAAGCTTTCTTT
CASSPEGWVTEAFF